These T cell receptor beta chains were read from a single sample in a study of response to subunit inactivated influenza vaccine. TCRdb re-called the RT-PCR reads through MiXCR, storing one row per CDR3 protein. The sample records around 710,000 distinct CDR3 sequences, about 14% being singletons. Sequenced material: PBMCs from blood, taken around 15 days before vaccination. The origin of the receptors is a man aged 45-60 years who received an inactivated influenza vaccine. The CDR3 runs from the conserved cysteine through the conserved F or W. The order of the fields is CDR3 length, D gene, V gene, J gene, clone size, CDR3 DNA, CDR3 protein. D genes are given only for firm matches. The size of a clone is reported for some rows only, either as once, few or many, or as a class for expanded clones.

14	.	TRBV28	TRBJ2-2	many	TGTGCCAGCGTTCAGGGCGGACCCACCGGGGAGCTGTTTTTT	CASVQGGPTGELFF
15	TRBD2	TRBV3-1	TRBJ2-3	.	TGTGCCAGCAGCCAGGTCGGGAGGGCCGGAGATACGCAGTATTTT	CASSQVGRAGDTQYF
15	TRBD1	TRBV10-3	TRBJ2-6	few	TGTGCCACCACAGGGGCTCTCTCTGGGGCCAACGTCCTGACTTTC	CATTGALSGANVLTF
14	.	TRBV30	TRBJ2-7	few	TGTGCCTGGAGCCCAATGACTGGACGGTACGAGCAGTACTTC	CAWSPMTGRYEQYF
15	TRBD2	TRBV12-3/TRBV12-4	TRBJ2-5	.	TGTGCCAGCAGTTGGAAGCGGGGCCCTCAAGAGACCCAGTACTTC	CASSWKRGPQETQYF
15	.	TRBV15	TRBJ1-4	.	TGTGCCACCAGCAGAGCCCGCTTAGCTAATGAAAAACTGTTTTTT	CATSRARLANEKLFF
14	TRBD1	TRBV3-1	TRBJ2-7	.	TGTGCCAGCAGCGTGACAGGGAGATCCTACGAGCAGTACTTC	CASSVTGRSYEQYF
15	.	TRBV10-3	TRBJ2-6	.	TGTGCCATCAGTGGCAAGGGTACTGGGGCCAACGTCCTGACTTTC	CAISGKGTGANVLTF
17	TRBD2	TRBV11-2	TRBJ2-3	many	TGTGCCAGCAGCTTAGATCATTGGCGGGGGGACACAGATACGCAGTATTTT	CASSLDHWRGDTDTQYF
18	TRBD1	TRBV29-1	TRBJ2-6	few	TGCAGCGTTGAAGTCTGGCGGGACAGGATCTCTGGGGCCAACGTCCTGACTTTC	CSVEVWRDRISGANVLTF
13	TRBD1	TRBV4-3	TRBJ1-1	.	TGCGCCAGCAGCCAGAATCCGGGACAGGAAGCTTTCTTT	CASSQNPGQEAFF
16	.	TRBV7-2	TRBJ2-3	.	TGTGCCAGCAGCTTAGTTTTCCAGGGCGGGACAGATACGCAGTATTTT	CASSLVFQGGTDTQYF
14	TRBD2	TRBV20-1	TRBJ2-3	.	TGCAGTGCTAGAGGGGCGGGGGGCACAGATACGCAGTATTTT	CSARGAGGTDTQYF
13	.	TRBV20-1	TRBJ2-7	few	TGCAGTGCTAGAGATCTCATCGCCTACGAGCAGTACTTC	CSARDLIAYEQYF
14	.	TRBV6-5	TRBJ2-7	many	TGTGCCAGCAGTCTCGTTTTTCCTCTCTACGAGCAGTACTTC	CASSLVFPLYEQYF
14	.	TRBV18	TRBJ2-4	.	TGTGCCAGCTCACCAGATGCGGTAAACAACATTCAGTACTTC	CASSPDAVNNIQYF
16	.	TRBV4-3	TRBJ2-5	.	TGCGCCAGCAGCCAAGACGTGGCAGTGAACCAAGAGACCCAGTACTTC	CASSQDVAVNQETQYF
14	TRBD1	TRBV20-1	TRBJ2-7	.	TGCAGTGCTACGGACAGGACGAGCTCCTACGAGCAGTACTTC	CSATDRTSSYEQYF
13	TRBD1	TRBV7-2	TRBJ1-3	few	TGTGCCAGCAACCCGGGCACAGGGGTAACCATATATTTT	CASNPGTGVTIYF
13	.	TRBV29-1	TRBJ1-5	few	TGCAGCGTTGGTGGGGCGGATAATCAGCCCCAGCATTTT	CSVGGADNQPQHF
14	.	TRBV5-1	TRBJ2-7	.	TGCGCCAGCAGGTACACGAGGGATTCCTACGAGCAGTACTTC	CASRYTRDSYEQYF
13	TRBD1	TRBV5-6	TRBJ1-1	.	TGTGCCAGCAGCTTAACCCGGGACAGCGGAAACATCTTT	CASSLTRDSGNIF
16	.	TRBV7-2	TRBJ2-4	many	TGTGCCAGCAGCTTGGGGCCCGGTCCACGGGGGAACATTCAGTACTTC	CASSLGPGPRGNIQYF
17	.	TRBV24-1	TRBJ1-5	.	TGTGCCACCAGTGACCTCACAGGGAGAAGGGGCAATCAGCCCCAGCATTTT	CATSDLTGRRGNQPQHF
13	.	TRBV4-3	TRBJ1-1	.	TGCGCCAGCAGCCAAGATACCCAGACTGAAGCTTTCTTT	CASSQDTQTEAFF
16	TRBD2	TRBV5-1	TRBJ2-7	.	TGCGCCAGCAGCCCCTCGGCAGCGGGAGATTTCTACGAGCAGTACTTC	CASSPSAAGDFYEQYF
16	.	TRBV11-2	TRBJ2-5	few	TGTGCCAGCAGAAGGGGTTTTTCGAGCCGGGGAGAGACCCAGTACTTC	CASRRGFSSRGETQYF
15	.	TRBV23-1	TRBJ2-1	.	TGCGCCAGCAGTCACAGGGCGGGATGGAATAATGAGCAGTTCTTC	CASSHRAGWNNEQFF
15	.	TRBV6-5	TRBJ1-4	many	TGTGCCAGCAGTTACGACGGATACCGCCCCGAAAAACTGTTTTTT	CASSYDGYRPEKLFF
11	.	TRBV20-1	TRBJ1-2	few	TGCAGTGCTAGAGATTTACAGGGCTACACCTTC	CSARDLQGYTF
14	.	TRBV2	TRBJ2-3	few	TGTGCCAGCAGTGAACAGTTGGCCCCAGATACGCAGTATTTT	CASSEQLAPDTQYF
16	TRBD2	TRBV20-1	TRBJ2-1	few	TGCAGTGCTACTGGGACTAGCGGGACCAGGGGAGATGAGCAGTTCTTC	CSATGTSGTRGDEQFF
13	.	TRBV6-6	TRBJ2-7	.	TGTGCCAGCAGTTACATAGGAACCTACGAGCAGTACTTC	CASSYIGTYEQYF
18	TRBD2	TRBV4-2	TRBJ2-2	.	TGTGCCAGCAGCCAAGCACTTGGGCTAGCGGCGAACACCGGGGAGCTGTTTTTT	CASSQALGLAANTGELFF
15	TRBD1	TRBV4-1	TRBJ2-2	.	TGCGCCAGCAGCCAGGGGGACAGGCGGAACGGGGAGCTGTTTTTT	CASSQGDRRNGELFF
17	TRBD1	TRBV5-6	TRBJ1-5	.	TGTGCCAGCAGCCAGGGACAGGGGGCAAGGAGCAATCAGCCCCAGCATTTT	CASSQGQGARSNQPQHF
17	TRBD2	TRBV20-1	TRBJ2-1	many	TGCAGTGCTAGAGATTATAGGGCTAGCGGACCCTACAATGAGCAGTTCTTC	CSARDYRASGPYNEQFF